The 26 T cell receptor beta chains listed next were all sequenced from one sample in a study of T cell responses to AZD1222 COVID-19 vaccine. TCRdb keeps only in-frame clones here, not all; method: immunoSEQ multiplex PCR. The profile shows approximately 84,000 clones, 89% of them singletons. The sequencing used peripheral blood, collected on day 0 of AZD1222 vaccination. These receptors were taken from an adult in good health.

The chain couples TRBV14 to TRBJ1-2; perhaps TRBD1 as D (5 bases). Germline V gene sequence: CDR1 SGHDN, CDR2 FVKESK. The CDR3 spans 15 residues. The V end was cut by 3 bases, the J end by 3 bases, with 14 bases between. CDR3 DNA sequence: TGTGCCAGCAGCCATGGCGCCGGGACGGACTATGGCTACACCTTC. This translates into CASSHGAGTDYGYTF.

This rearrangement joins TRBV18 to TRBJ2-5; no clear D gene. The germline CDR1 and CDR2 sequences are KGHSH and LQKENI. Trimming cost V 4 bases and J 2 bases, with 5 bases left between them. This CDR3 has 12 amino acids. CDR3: CASSQFQETQYF. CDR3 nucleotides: TGTGCCAGCTCACAATTTCAAGAGACCCAGTACTTC.

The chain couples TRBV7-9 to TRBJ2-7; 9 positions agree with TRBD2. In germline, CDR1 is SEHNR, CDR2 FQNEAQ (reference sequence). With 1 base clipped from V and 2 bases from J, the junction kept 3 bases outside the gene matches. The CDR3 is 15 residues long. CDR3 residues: CASSLGLAGTYEQYF. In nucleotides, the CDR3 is TGTGCCAGCAGCTTAGGTCTAGCGGGGACCTACGAGCAGTACTTC. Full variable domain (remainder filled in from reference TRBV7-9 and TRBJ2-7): DTGVSQNPRHKITKRGQNVTFRCDPISEHNRLYWYRQTLGQGPEFLTYFQNEAQLEKSRLLSDRFSAERPKGSFSTLEIQRTEQGDSAMYLCASSLGLAGTYEQYFGPGTRLTVT.

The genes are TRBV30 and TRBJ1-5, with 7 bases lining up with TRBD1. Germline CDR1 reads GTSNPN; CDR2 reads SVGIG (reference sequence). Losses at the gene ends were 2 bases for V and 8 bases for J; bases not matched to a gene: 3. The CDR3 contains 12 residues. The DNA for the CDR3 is TGTGCCTGGAGTAGGGGGCAGGAGCCCCAGCATTTT. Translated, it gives CAWSRGQEPQHF.

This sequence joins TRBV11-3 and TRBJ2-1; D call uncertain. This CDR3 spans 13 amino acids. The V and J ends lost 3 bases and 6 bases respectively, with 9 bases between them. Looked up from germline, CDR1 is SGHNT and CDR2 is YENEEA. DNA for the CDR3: TGTGCCAGCAGCTTCTTGCCGATCAATGAGCAGTTCTTC. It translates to CASSFLPINEQFF.

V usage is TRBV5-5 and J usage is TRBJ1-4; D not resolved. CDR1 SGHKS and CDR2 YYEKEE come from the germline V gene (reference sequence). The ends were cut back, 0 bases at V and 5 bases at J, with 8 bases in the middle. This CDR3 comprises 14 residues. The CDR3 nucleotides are TGTGCCAGCAGCTTGGACAAGGCCAATGAAAAACTGTTTTTT. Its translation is CASSLDKANEKLFF.

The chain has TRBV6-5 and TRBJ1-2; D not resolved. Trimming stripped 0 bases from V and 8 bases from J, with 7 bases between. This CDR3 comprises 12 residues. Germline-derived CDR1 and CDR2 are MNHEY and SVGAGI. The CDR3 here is CASSYSDGGYTF. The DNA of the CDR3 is TGTGCCAGCAGTTACTCGGACGGCGGCTACACCTTC.

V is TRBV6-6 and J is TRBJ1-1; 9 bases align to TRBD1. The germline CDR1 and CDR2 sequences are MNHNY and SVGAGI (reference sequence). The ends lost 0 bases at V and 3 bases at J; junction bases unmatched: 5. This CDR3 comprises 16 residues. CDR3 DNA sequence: TGTGCCAGCAGTTACTCAGGGACAGGGCTTGACACTGAAGCTTTCTTT. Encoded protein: CASSYSGTGLDTEAFF.

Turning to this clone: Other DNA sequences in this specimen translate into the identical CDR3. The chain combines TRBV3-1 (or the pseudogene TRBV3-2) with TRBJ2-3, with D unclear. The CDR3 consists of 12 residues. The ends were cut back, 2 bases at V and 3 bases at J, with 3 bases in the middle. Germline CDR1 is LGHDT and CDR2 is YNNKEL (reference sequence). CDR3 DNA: TGTGCCAGCAGCCAATCGACAGATACGCAGTATTTT. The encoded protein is CASSQSTDTQYF.

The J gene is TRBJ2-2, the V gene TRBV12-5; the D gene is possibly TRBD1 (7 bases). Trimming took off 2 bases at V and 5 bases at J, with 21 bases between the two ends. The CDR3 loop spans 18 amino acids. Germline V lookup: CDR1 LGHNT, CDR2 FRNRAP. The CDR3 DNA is TGTGCTAGTGGTTTGATCAACCTTCGAGCAGGGGGGACCGGGGAGCTGTTTTTT. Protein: CASGLINLRAGGTGELFF.

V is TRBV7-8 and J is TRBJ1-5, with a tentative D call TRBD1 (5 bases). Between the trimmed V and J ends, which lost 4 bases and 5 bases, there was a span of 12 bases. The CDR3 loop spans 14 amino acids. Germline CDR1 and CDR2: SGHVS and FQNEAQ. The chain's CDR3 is CASSSSGTDQPQHF. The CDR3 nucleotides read TGTGCCAGCAGCTCGTCAGGGACGGATCAGCCCCAGCATTTT.

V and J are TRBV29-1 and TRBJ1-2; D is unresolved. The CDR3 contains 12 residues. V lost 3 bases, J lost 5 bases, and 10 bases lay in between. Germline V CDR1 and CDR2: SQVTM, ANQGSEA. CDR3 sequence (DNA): TGCAGCGTTGATGATGGGCAGTATGGCTACACCTTC. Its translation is CSVDDGQYGYTF.

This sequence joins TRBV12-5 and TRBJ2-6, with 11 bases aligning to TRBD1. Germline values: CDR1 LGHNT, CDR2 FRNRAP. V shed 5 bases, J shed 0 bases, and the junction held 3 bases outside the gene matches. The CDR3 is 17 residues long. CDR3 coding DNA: TGTGCTAGTGGTGCGGGGACAGGGGGCTCTGGGGCCAACGTCCTGACTTTC. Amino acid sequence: CASGAGTGGSGANVLTF. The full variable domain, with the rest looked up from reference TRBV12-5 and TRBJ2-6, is DARVTQTPRHKVTEMGQEVTMRCQPILGHNTVFWYRQTMMQGLELLAYFRNRAPLDDSGMPKDRFSAEMPDATLATLKIQPSEPRDSAVYFCASGAGTGGSGANVLTFGAGSRLTVL.

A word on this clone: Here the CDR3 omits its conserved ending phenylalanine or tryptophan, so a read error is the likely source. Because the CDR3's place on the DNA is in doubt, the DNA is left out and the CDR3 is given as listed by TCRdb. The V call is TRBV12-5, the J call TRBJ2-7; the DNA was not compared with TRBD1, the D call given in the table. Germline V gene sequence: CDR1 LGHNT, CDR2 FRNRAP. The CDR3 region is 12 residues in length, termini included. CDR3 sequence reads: CASGLVGTALGL.

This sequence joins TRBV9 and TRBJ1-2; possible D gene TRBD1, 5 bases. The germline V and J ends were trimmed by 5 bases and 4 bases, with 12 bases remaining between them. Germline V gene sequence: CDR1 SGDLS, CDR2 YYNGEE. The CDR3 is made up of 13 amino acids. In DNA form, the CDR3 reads TGTGCCAGCAGGACAGAGGGGCTCTATGGCTACACCTTC. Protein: CASRTEGLYGYTF.

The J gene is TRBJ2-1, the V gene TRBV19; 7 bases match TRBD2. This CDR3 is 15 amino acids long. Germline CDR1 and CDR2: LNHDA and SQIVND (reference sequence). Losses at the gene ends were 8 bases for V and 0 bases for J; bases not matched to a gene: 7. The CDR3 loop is CASSLAESSYNEQFF. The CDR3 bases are TGTGCCAGTTCCCTAGCGGAGAGCTCCTACAATGAGCAGTTCTTC. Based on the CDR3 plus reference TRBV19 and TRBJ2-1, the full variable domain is DGGITQSPKYLFRKEGQNVTLSCEQNLNHDAMYWYRQDPGQGLRLIYYSQIVNDFQKGDIAEGYSVSREKKESFPLTVTSAQKNPTAFYLCASSLAESSYNEQFFGPGTRLTVL.

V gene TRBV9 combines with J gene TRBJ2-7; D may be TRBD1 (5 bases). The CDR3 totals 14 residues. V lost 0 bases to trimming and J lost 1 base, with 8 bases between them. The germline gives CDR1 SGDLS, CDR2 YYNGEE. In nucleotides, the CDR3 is TGTGCCAGCAGCGTAGAATCAGGGTCCTACGAGCAGTACTTC. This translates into CASSVESGSYEQYF.

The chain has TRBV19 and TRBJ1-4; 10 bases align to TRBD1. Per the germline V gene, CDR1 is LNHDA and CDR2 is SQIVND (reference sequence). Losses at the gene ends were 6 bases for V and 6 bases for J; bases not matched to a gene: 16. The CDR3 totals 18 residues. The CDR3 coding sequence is TGTGCCAGTAGGGGACGGGGACAGGGGTTCTCGTTCGATGAAAAACTGTTTTTT. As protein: CASRGRGQGFSFDEKLFF.

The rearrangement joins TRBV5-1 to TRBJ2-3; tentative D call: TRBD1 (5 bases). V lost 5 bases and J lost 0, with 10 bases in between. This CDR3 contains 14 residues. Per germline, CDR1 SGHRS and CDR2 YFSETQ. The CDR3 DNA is TGCGCCAGCAGTTACGACAGCAGCACAGATACGCAGTATTTT. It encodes CASSYDSSTDTQYF.

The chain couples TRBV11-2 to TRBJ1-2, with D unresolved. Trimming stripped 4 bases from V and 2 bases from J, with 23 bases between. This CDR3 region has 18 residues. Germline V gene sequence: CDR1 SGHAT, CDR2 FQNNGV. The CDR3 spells CASSSFPAAQTQNYGYTF. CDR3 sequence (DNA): TGTGCCAGCAGCTCTTTTCCCGCCGCCCAGACACAGAACTATGGCTACACCTTC. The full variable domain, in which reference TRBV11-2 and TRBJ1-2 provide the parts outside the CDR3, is EAGVAQSPRYKIIEKRQSVAFWCNPISGHATLYWYQQILGQGPKLLIQFQNNGVVDDSQLPKDRFSAERLKGVDSTLKIQPAKLEDSAVYLCASSSFPAAQTQNYGYTFGSGTRLTVV.

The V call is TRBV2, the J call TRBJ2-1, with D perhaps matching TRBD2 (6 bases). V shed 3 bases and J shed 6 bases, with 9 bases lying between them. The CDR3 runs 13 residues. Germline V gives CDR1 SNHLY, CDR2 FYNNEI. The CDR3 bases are TGTGCCAGCAGTGATATGGGGGGCAATGAGCAGTTCTTC. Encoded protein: CASSDMGGNEQFF.

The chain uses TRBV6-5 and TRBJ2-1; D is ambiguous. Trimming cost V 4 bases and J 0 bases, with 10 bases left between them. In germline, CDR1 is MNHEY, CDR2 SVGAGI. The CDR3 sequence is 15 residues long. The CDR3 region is CASSFQVSSYNEQFF. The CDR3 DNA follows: TGTGCCAGCAGTTTCCAAGTGAGCTCCTACAATGAGCAGTTCTTC.

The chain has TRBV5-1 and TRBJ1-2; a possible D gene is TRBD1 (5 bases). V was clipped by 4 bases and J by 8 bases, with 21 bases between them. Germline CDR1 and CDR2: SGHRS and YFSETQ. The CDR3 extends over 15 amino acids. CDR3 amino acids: CASSPGGGEAFGYTF. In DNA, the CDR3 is TGCGCCAGCAGCCCTGGTGGAGGGGAGGCATTCGGCTACACCTTC.

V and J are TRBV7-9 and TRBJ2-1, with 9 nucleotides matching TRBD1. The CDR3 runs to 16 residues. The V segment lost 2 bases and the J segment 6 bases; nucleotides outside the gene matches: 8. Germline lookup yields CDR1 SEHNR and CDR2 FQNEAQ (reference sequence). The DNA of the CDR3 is TGTGCCAGCAGCTTATTAGGACAGGGGAGAGCCAATGAGCAGTTCTTC. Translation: CASSLLGQGRANEQFF.

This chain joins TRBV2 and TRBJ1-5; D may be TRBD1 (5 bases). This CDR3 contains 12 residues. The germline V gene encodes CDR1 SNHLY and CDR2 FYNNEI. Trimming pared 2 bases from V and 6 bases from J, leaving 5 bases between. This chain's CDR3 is CASSETGQPQHF. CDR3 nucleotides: TGTGCCAGCAGTGAAACAGGTCAGCCCCAGCATTTT.

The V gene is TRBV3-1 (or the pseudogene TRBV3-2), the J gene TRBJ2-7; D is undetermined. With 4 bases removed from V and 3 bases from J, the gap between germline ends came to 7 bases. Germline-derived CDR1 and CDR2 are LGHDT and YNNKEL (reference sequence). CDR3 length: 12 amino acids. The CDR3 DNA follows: TGTGCCAGCAGCCTGGTTGGCTACGAGCAGTACTTC. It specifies CASSLVGYEQYF.